Presented here are 12 T cell receptor beta chains from one specimen sequenced in a study of T-cell reconstitution after alpha-beta-depleted transplantation in children. Molecular barcoding with unique molecular identifiers was used for the TCRbeta library. TCRdb used MiXCR to reprocess the PCR reads, holding one entry per CDR3 protein. Here the sample spans about half a million distinct CDR3 sequences, around an eighth being singletons. The source was PBMCs from the stem cell graft donor, collected from the stem cell graft. Receptor source: a human donor who donated a stem cell graft to a child with combined immunodeficiency.

This clonotype was counted a few times. CDR3: CASKGWGAIPHEQFF. DNA of the CDR3: TGTGCCAGCAAGGGATGGGGGGCGATTCCCCATGAGCAGTTCTTC. The chain uses TRBV12-3 or TRBV12-4 and TRBJ2-1; either TRBD1 or TRBD2 may fit D (6 bases each). The CDR3 runs 15 residues. Trimming cost V 7 bases and J 8 bases, with 21 bases left between them.

A few counts support this clonotype. The V gene is TRBV20-1, the J gene TRBJ2-5; 8 bases agree with TRBD1. Germline CDR1 is DFQATT and CDR2 is SNEGSKA (reference sequence). The CDR3 has 14 amino acids. The V and J ends lost 0 bases and 2 bases, in that order; junction bases with no gene match: 2. CDR3 nucleotide sequence: TGCAGTGCTAGAGACTACAGGGGGCAAGAGACCCAGTACTTC. Translating gives CSARDYRGQETQYF.

This clonotype was detected many times. The chain has TRBV24-1 and TRBJ2-7, with D hard to call. This CDR3 contains 12 residues. CDR1 and CDR2 from the germline V gene are KGHDR and SFDVKD. V lost 4 bases and J 3 bases, leaving 6 bases between the germline ends. The CDR3 region is CATSETGYEQYF. The CDR3 region has the DNA TGTGCCACCAGTGAGACTGGCTACGAGCAGTACTTC.

The gene calls are TRBV7-9 and TRBJ1-5; D uncertain. CDR1 and CDR2 from the germline V gene are SEHNR and FQNEAQ (reference sequence). CDR3 length equals 12 residues. V shed 8 bases and J shed 3 bases, with 8 bases lying between them. The CDR3: CASGVDNQPQHF. CDR3 sequence (DNA): TGTGCCAGCGGGGTAGACAATCAGCCCCAGCATTTT.

In this sample, this clonotype turned up many times. The gene calls are TRBV11-2 and TRBJ2-1; tentative D call: TRBD1 (6 bases). The CDR3 runs to 14 residues. The ends were cut back, 4 bases at V and 2 bases at J, with 9 bases in the middle. From germline, CDR1 is SGHAT and CDR2 FQNNGV. The CDR3 DNA reads as TGTGCCAGCAGCTCCTCAGGGGCCTACAATGAGCAGTTCTTC. Residues: CASSSSGAYNEQFF.

V gene TRBV7-2 combines with J gene TRBJ2-3; TRBD1 aligns across 8 bases. Losses at the gene ends were 4 bases for V and 13 bases for J; bases not matched to a gene: 7. Germline V CDR1 and CDR2: SGHTA, FQGNSA. The CDR3 totals 12 residues. The CDR3 nucleotides are TGTGCCAGCAGCTCCACAGGGGGTAAAGAGTATTTT. Its translation: CASSSTGGKEYF.

This clonotype was picked up a small number of times. The chain joins TRBV6-4 to TRBJ1-5; D remains unclear. V dropped 8 bases and J dropped 5 bases, with 13 bases sitting between them. This CDR3 spans 13 amino acids. The germline gives CDR1 MRHNA, CDR2 SNTAGT. CDR3 nucleotides: TGTGCCAGCGCCTCGGCGTTCGATCAGCCCCAGCATTTT. This gives the protein CASASAFDQPQHF.

The rearrangement joins TRBV5-1 to TRBJ2-1; D is uncertain. Germline CDR1 reads SGHRS; CDR2 reads YFSETQ. V shed 0 bases and J shed 9 bases, with 10 bases lying between them. CDR3 length: 13 amino acids. The CDR3 coding sequence is TGCGCCAGCAGCTTGGTCGCGGTTGCTGAGCAGTTCTTC. Translation gives CASSLVAVAEQFF. Looking up the rest from reference TRBV5-1 and TRBJ2-1 gives the full variable domain: KAGVTQTPRYLIKTRGQQVTLSCSPISGHRSVSWYQQTPGQGLQFLFEYFSETQRNKGNFPGRFSGRQFSNSRSEMNVSTLELGDSALYLCASSLVAVAEQFFGPGTRLTVL.

The genes are TRBV12-3 or TRBV12-4 and TRBJ2-2; no reliable D call. V lost 8 bases to trimming and J lost 5 bases, with 12 bases between them. The CDR3 extends over 13 amino acids. CDR3 nucleotides: TGTGCCAGCGCCTGGAGCCTAACCGGGGAGCTGTTTTTT. Protein product: CASAWSLTGELFF.

V and J are TRBV20-1 and TRBJ2-5, with D possibly matching TRBD2 (7 bases). The V and J ends lost 6 bases and 2 bases respectively, with 13 bases between them. Germline V gene sequence: CDR1 DFQATT, CDR2 SNEGSKA (reference sequence). The CDR3 loop spans 13 amino acids. The CDR3 bases are TGCAGTGCGGACGCGGGGGCTCAAGAGACCCAGTACTTC. Translated, it gives CSADAGAQETQYF.

The CDR3 nucleotides read TGCAGTGCTAGAGTTGAGACAGGGAAGACCTACGAGCAGTACTTC. Protein sequence: CSARVETGKTYEQYF. The rearrangement links TRBV20-1 to TRBJ2-7; 7 bases line up with TRBD1. The CDR3 loop spans 15 amino acids. The J segment lost 2 bases and the V segment lost 1 base, leaving 8 bases of the junction unmatched. CDR1 is DFQATT and CDR2 is SNEGSKA in the germline V gene (reference sequence).

This chain joins TRBV6-6 and TRBJ2-4, with D tentatively TRBD1 or TRBD2 (5 bases each). The CDR3 covers 15 residues. Germline-derived CDR1 and CDR2 are MNHNY and SVGAGI (reference sequence). The V end lost 6 bases, the J end lost 2 bases, and 14 bases lay between the germline ends. Here the CDR3 DNA reads TGTGCCAGCAGCTATAGCCCGGGACCCAAAAACATTCAGTACTTC. Translation: CASSYSPGPKNIQYF.